The rows below give T cell receptor beta chains drawn from one sample of a study of CD8 T cells in Susac syndrome. TCRdb processed the immunoSEQ multiplex PCR reads anew with MiXCR; each CDR3 protein has one entry. This sample has under 200,000 distinct CDR3 sequences; roughly 94% occur once, and the top ten carry 0.16%. Sequences were obtained from CD8+ T cells from PBMCs. These receptors originate from a human donor with Susac syndrome. The CDR3 runs from the conserved cysteine through the conserved F or W. Fields, in order: V gene, J gene, clone size, D gene, CDR3 DNA, CDR3 protein. A D gene is named only where the DNA matches it firmly. Clone size is stated in some rows and not others, as once, few, many or a class when expanded.

>TRBV12-3/TRBV12-4|TRBJ2-6|NA|NA
TGTGCCAGCAGTTCAGGAGCCTCTGGGGCCAACGTCCTGACTTTC
CASSSGASGANVLTF
>TRBV9|TRBJ1-2|NA|TRBD1
TGTGCCAGCAGCCTGAACCGAGACAGGGAAGCCTATGGCTACACCTTC
CASSLNRDREAYGYTF
>TRBV11-2|TRBJ2-5|NA|NA
TGTGCCAGCAGCGTGGAACAGATGGAGACCCAGTACTTC
CASSVEQMETQYF
>TRBV11-2|TRBJ2-7|NA|NA
TGTGCCAGCAGCTTAACTCGGACTAAATACGAGCAGTACTTC
CASSLTRTKYEQYF
>TRBV5-6|TRBJ1-2|NA|NA
TGTGCCAGCAGCTCGACGCCCTATGGCTACACCTTC
CASSSTPYGYTF
>TRBV14|TRBJ2-1|NA|NA
TGTGCCAGCAGCCCGATGCCCTACAATGAGCAGTTCTTC
CASSPMPYNEQFF
>TRBV15|TRBJ2-7|once|TRBD1
TGTGCCACCAGCGACAGACGGACAGGGGGGAACGAGCAGTACTTC
CATSDRRTGGNEQYF
>TRBV20-1|TRBJ2-3|NA|TRBD2
TGCAGTGCCAGCGAGCGGGGGGGCACAGATACGCAGTATTTT
CSASERGGTDTQYF
>TRBV4-1|TRBJ1-2|NA|TRBD1
TGCGCCAGCAGCCAAGAGGGACAGGACATAGATGGCTACACCTTC
CASSQEGQDIDGYTF
>TRBV9|TRBJ2-2|NA|NA
TGTGCCAGCAGCGTAGTAGGGGCCCACACCGGGGAGCTGTTTTTT
CASSVVGAHTGELFF
>TRBV20-1|TRBJ2-1|NA|NA
TGCAGTGCTAGAGTACCGAGGATCTACAATGAGCAGTTCTTC
CSARVPRIYNEQFF
>TRBV6-5|TRBJ2-3|few|TRBD2
TGTGCCAGTCGCGGGGGGGCTACAGATACGCAGTATTTT
CASRGGATDTQYF
>TRBV12-5|TRBJ1-2|NA|NA
TGTGCTAGTGGTTTGTACGGTGGGGACCAGACCTTC
CASGLYGGDQTF
>TRBV2|TRBJ2-5|NA|TRBD2
TGTGCCAGCAGCCCTGGACTAGCGGGAGTTCAAGTGACCCAGTACTTC
CASSPGLAGVQVTQYF
>TRBV9|TRBJ2-1|once|TRBD2
TGTGCCAGCAGCTTGACTAGCGGGGGGCCCAATGAGCAGTTCTTC
CASSLTSGGPNEQFF
>TRBV18|TRBJ2-1|NA|NA
TGTGCCAGCTCCCCCCCGGGTGGTGAGCAGTTCTTC
CASSPPGGEQFF
>TRBV10-3|TRBJ2-2|once|TRBD1
TGTGCCACCAGCGCAGGGGGAAACGCCGGCACCGGGGAGCTGTTTTTT
CATSAGGNAGTGELFF
>TRBV5-1|TRBJ2-7|NA|TRBD2
TGCGCCAGCAAAGCGGGAGCTTCCTACGAGCAGTACTTC
CASKAGASYEQYF
>TRBV9|TRBJ1-5|NA|TRBD1
TGTGCCAGCAGCACGACAGGGGGCGTCGATCAGCCCCAGCATTTT
CASSTTGGVDQPQHF
>TRBV7-2|TRBJ2-7|NA|TRBD2
TGTGCCAGCGGGGAAGGGACTAGCGGGAGGGAGCAGTACTTC
CASGEGTSGREQYF
>TRBV12-3/TRBV12-4|TRBJ2-7|once|NA
TGTGCCAGCAGTTTCACCGGGGACTCCTACGAGCAGTACTTC
CASSFTGDSYEQYF
>TRBV27|TRBJ1-1|NA|NA
TGTGCCAGCAGTTCGGGCTGGACGACTTTCTTT
CASSSGWTTFF
>TRBV5-4|TRBJ2-1|once|TRBD1
TGTGCCAGCAGCGGGACAGGTGACAATGAGCAGTTCTTC
CASSGTGDNEQFF
>TRBV29-1|TRBJ2-3|NA|TRBD1
TGCAGCGTTCAACCCCCGGGACAGGGGCCTTTGGGCACAGATACGCAGTATTTT
CSVQPPGQGPLGTDTQYF
>TRBV5-1|TRBJ2-1|NA|TRBD2
TGCGCCAGCAGCTTAAGATCAATGGGACTAGCGGGAGGTTACAATGAGCAGTTCTTC
CASSLRSMGLAGGYNEQFF
>TRBV7-9|TRBJ1-1|NA|NA
TGTGCCAGCAGTCTACCCACGGACGGACCTGACACTGAAGCTTTCTTT
CASSLPTDGPDTEAFF
>TRBV28|TRBJ2-3|NA|TRBD2
TGTGCCAGCAGACCAGCGGGAGAGGGAGGGACAGATACGCAGTATTTT
CASRPAGEGGTDTQYF
>TRBV11-2|TRBJ2-7|NA|NA
TGTGCCAGCAGCTCCCACCCCCACGAGCAGTACTTC
CASSSHPHEQYF
>TRBV24-1|TRBJ2-1|once|TRBD1
TGTGCCACCAGTGGGAGGACAGGGGGCAATGAGCAGTTCTTC
CATSGRTGGNEQFF
>TRBV27|TRBJ2-1|NA|TRBD2
TGTGCCAGCCATTTGACTAGCGCTTCCTACAATGAGCAGTTCTTC
CASHLTSASYNEQFF
>TRBV30|TRBJ1-1|NA|TRBD1
TGTGCCTGGAGTGCGGACAGGGGCACTGAAGCTTTCTTT
CAWSADRGTEAFF
>TRBV28|TRBJ1-2|NA|TRBD1
TGTGCCAGCAGATGGACAGGTGGCTACACCTTC
CASRWTGGYTF
>TRBV29-1|TRBJ1-1|NA|NA
TGCAGCGTGATCAGGGAATTGGACACTGAAGCTTTCTTT
CSVIRELDTEAFF
>TRBV11-2|TRBJ2-3|NA|NA
TGTGCCAGCAGCTTACTACAGGGAAGCGGCACAGATACGCAGTATTTT
CASSLLQGSGTDTQYF
>TRBV18|TRBJ1-4|NA|NA
TGTGCCAGCTCACCGCCTGAGGGTGAAAAACTGTTTTTT
CASSPPEGEKLFF
>TRBV6-5|TRBJ1-1|NA|TRBD1
TGTGCCAGCACCTTGACAGGGGGAAGTAGGACTGAAGCTTTCTTT
CASTLTGGSRTEAFF
>TRBV9|TRBJ2-7|NA|TRBD1
TGTGCCAGCAGCGCGACAGGGGTGAGCGAGCAGTACTTC
CASSATGVSEQYF
>TRBV3-1|TRBJ1-3|NA|NA
TGTGCCAGCAGCCTGGGACCGGGAGGAAACACCATATATTTT
CASSLGPGGNTIYF
>TRBV28|TRBJ1-5|once|NA
TGTGCCAGCAGTCCGACTTCTCATCAGCCCCAGCATTTT
CASSPTSHQPQHF
>TRBV9|TRBJ1-1|NA|NA
TGTGCCAGCAGCGTAATCTGGTCAGATGAAGCTTTCTTT
CASSVIWSDEAFF
>TRBV20-1|TRBJ1-5|NA|NA
TGCAGTGCTAGTCGGTGGGGGCCCCAGCATTTT
CSASRWGPQHF
>TRBV5-6|TRBJ1-2|NA|NA
TGTGCCAGCAGCCGGGGAGGGAGTTCCTATGGCTACACCTTC
CASSRGGSSYGYTF
>TRBV7-3|TRBJ2-2|NA|NA
TGTGCCAGCAGCTTAACGTCCCAGACCGGGGAGCTTTTTTTT
CASSLTSQTGELFF
>TRBV5-6|TRBJ1-1|NA|NA
TGTGCCAGCAGCTTGGACTTGGGGAACACTGAAGCTTTCTTT
CASSLDLGNTEAFF
>TRBV20-1|TRBJ2-6|NA|NA
TGCAGTGCTAGAGATTACGGTCGCTCTGGGGCCAACGTCCTGACTTTC
CSARDYGRSGANVLTF
>TRBV7-9|TRBJ1-1|NA|NA
TGTGCCAGCAGCTTAAGAGGAGATGAAGCTTTCTTT
CASSLRGDEAFF
>TRBV29-1|TRBJ2-7|NA|TRBD1
TGCAGCGTAGAGCGACAGGGGGGTTCCTACGAGCAGTACTTC
CSVERQGGSYEQYF
>TRBV19|TRBJ2-7|NA|NA
TGTGCCAGTAGTCTCAGCGGGCAGGAATCCTACGAGCAGTACTTC
CASSLSGQESYEQYF
>TRBV6-5|TRBJ2-1|NA|NA
TGTGCCAGCAACCTAGCGTACAAGGGTGAGCAGTTCTTC
CASNLAYKGEQFF
>TRBV4-1|TRBJ1-1|once|NA
TGCGCCAGCAGCCAAGTCGTTGGGCAGGGAGGAGCTGAAGCTTTCTTT
CASSQVVGQGGAEAFF
>TRBV9|TRBJ1-5|NA|NA
TGTGCCAGCAGCGTAGGCGACCGCAATCAGCCCCAGCATTTT
CASSVGDRNQPQHF
>TRBV29-1|TRBJ1-5|NA|NA
TGCAGCGTTGAACCCAGATATAGCAATCAGCCCCAGCATTTT
CSVEPRYSNQPQHF
>TRBV5-6|TRBJ1-6|NA|NA
TGTGCCAGCAGTTCCTCCGGGTCAGGTTCACCCCTCCACTTT
CASSSSGSGSPLHF
>TRBV12-3/TRBV12-4|TRBJ2-7|NA|TRBD1
TGTGCCAGCAGTACACGGACAGGGCGTGGAGGGCACTACGAGCAGTACTTC
CASSTRTGRGGHYEQYF
>TRBV30|TRBJ1-2|NA|NA
TGTGCCTGGGGCTTTGGGCACTATGGCTACACCTTC
CAWGFGHYGYTF